This T cell receptor beta chain originates from a study of T cells after yellow fever vaccination. General study points: FACS-sorted repertoires could contain abundant clonotypes contaminating from the bulk population.

This clonotype was counted many times. Its target is not known. Template switching with 5'RACE generated the TCR cDNA and added a universal primer site and UMIs. Each CDR3 protein is one row after TCRdb ran MiXCR on the 5' RACE reads. The sample consists of around 140,000 distinct CDR3 sequences, about 7% of them appearing once. V shed 4 bases and J shed 2 bases, with 9 bases lying between them. The germline CDR1 and CDR2 sequences are KGHSH and LQKENI. The length of the CDR3 is 15 residues. The TCR originated in a man aged 25-45 years who received the YFV17D yellow fever vaccine. The chain carries TRBV18 and TRBJ2-6; D is uncertain. Source: CD4+ T cells sorted from PBMCs, taken 10 days after the yellow fever booster vaccination. The CDR3 DNA reads as TGTGCCAGCTCACAGGGCTCGACTGGGGCCAACGTCCTGACTTTC. The encoded protein is CASSQGSTGANVLTF.